Below, 10 T cell receptor beta chains from the same sample are listed, as sequenced in a study of identical twins. Via MiXCR, TCRdb re-called the 5' RACE reads, giving one row per CDR3 protein. The sample records under 300,000 distinct CDR3 sequences, approximately 12% being singletons. These records were also assigned to another study, of yellow fever vaccine responses in identical twins.

Sequenced material: memory (CD45RO+) T cells sorted from blood. All receptors come from a woman younger than 30 in good health.

The chain links TRBV12-3 or TRBV12-4 to TRBJ2-7, with 14 bases matching TRBD2. The V and J ends lost 4 bases and 4 bases, in that order; junction bases with no gene match: 6. The CDR3 length is 16 residues. The CDR3 protein is CASSSPGLAGGYEQYF. The CDR3 region has the DNA TGTGCCAGCAGTTCTCCCGGACTAGCGGGAGGTTACGAGCAGTACTTC.

The chain combines TRBV7-2 with TRBJ2-1, with D possibly being TRBD2 (6 bases). Germline V gene lookup returns CDR1 SGHTA and CDR2 FQGNSA. This CDR3 is built from 16 residues. V lost 3 bases, J lost 7 bases, and 19 bases lay in between. As DNA, the CDR3 is TGTGCCAGCAGCTTTCCCCTGATAGCGGCCTTAAATGAGCAGTTCTTC. This translates into CASSFPLIAALNEQFF.

This clonotype was counted at least ten times. The V and J genes are TRBV7-2 and TRBJ2-1, with 8 bases matching TRBD1. With 3 bases clipped from V and 7 bases from J, the junction kept 5 bases outside the gene matches. This CDR3 comprises 14 residues. The germline gives CDR1 SGHTA, CDR2 FQGNSA. This chain's CDR3 is CASSFGTGWNEQFF. Here the CDR3 DNA reads TGTGCCAGCAGCTTTGGGACAGGATGGAATGAGCAGTTCTTC.

At least ten counts were recorded for this clonotype. The J gene is TRBJ2-7, the V gene TRBV27, with D tentatively TRBD2 (5 bases). V was trimmed by 0 bases and J by 4 bases, leaving 10 bases between them. The CDR3 extends over 14 amino acids. The germline V gene has CDR1 MNHEY and CDR2 SMNVEV (reference sequence). The CDR3 spells CASSLSRGGYEQYF. CDR3 coding DNA: TGTGCCAGCAGTTTATCGCGAGGCGGGTACGAGCAGTACTTC.

This clonotype was found many times. The gene calls are TRBV11-1 and TRBJ2-5, with 9 bases identical to TRBD2. This CDR3 contains 18 residues. Germline assignment: CDR1 SGHAT and CDR2 FQDESV (reference sequence). V lost 3 bases, J lost 2 bases, and 13 bases stayed unmatched. The CDR3 DNA reads TGTGCCAGCAGCTTTCCGGCGGGGGGGCCCGGGTTGCAAGAGACCCAGTACTTC. Residues: CASSFPAGGPGLQETQYF.

Only a few counts were recorded for this clonotype. The J gene is TRBJ2-4, the V gene TRBV20-1; 9 bases agree with TRBD2. There are 14 residues in the CDR3. The germline V gene encodes CDR1 DFQATT and CDR2 SNEGSKA (reference sequence). V lost 6 bases to trimming and J lost 2 bases; unmatched junction nucleotides: 5. The CDR3 loop reads CSAQRGATKNIQYF. CDR3 in DNA: TGCAGTGCCCAGCGGGGGGCGACCAAAAACATTCAGTACTTC.

The chain couples TRBV29-1 to TRBJ1-2; 8 positions match TRBD1. Trimming took 7 bases from V and 8 from J; bases not matched to a gene: 12. Looked up from germline, CDR1 is SQVTM and CDR2 is ANQGSEA. This CDR3 contains 13 residues. CDR3 sequence: CSARTGSYEGYTF. CDR3 in DNA: TGCAGCGCAAGGACAGGGTCTTATGAGGGCTACACCTTC.

The chain has TRBV29-1 and TRBJ2-3; D is possibly TRBD2 (6 bases). Germline V gene lookup returns CDR1 SQVTM and CDR2 ANQGSEA. The CDR3 contains 13 residues. With 3 bases removed from V and 2 bases from J, the gap between germline ends came to 9 bases. Written as DNA, the CDR3 is TGCAGCGTTGACAGCGGGTTCACAGATACGCAGTATTTT. Residues: CSVDSGFTDTQYF.

This clonotype was recorded at least ten times. This chain links TRBV28 with TRBJ1-6; the D is unclear. This CDR3 has 15 residues. The V and J ends lost 3 bases and 10 bases respectively, with 16 bases between them. The V gene's germline CDR1 is MDHEN and CDR2 SYDVKM. As DNA, the CDR3 is TGTGCCAGCAGTTTCTTACTGGGAATTAAGTCACCCCTCCACTTT. Amino acid sequence: CASSFLLGIKSPLHF.

This clonotype was counted between two and nine times. V is TRBV24-1 and J is TRBJ2-1; D gene unclear. The CDR3 runs 11 residues. Germline values: CDR1 KGHDR, CDR2 SFDVKD. Trimming stripped 9 bases from V and 9 bases from J, with 11 bases between. The DNA of the CDR3 is TGTGCCACCGGATTGTTGCGTGAGCAGTTCTTC. Translated, it gives CATGLLREQFF.